These 26 T cell receptor beta chains were sequenced from one sample in a study of cytomegalovirus exposure and HLA in healthy donors (dated by TCRdb to about 2017). Library method: the immunoSEQ multiplex PCR assay. For the multiplex PCR, a mixture combining 60 forward primers for TCR Vbeta segments and 13 reverse primers for TCR Jbeta segments was used. TCRdb limited this immuneACCESS table to in-frame rearrangements with V and J called. A share of clones is missing; checked studies link under half to unresolved V genes, and the rest is unexplained. Here the sample has 200,000 to 250,000 clones; around 78% occur a single time. The biggest ten clones account for more than 0.45% of the sample. The sequenced sample consisted of PBMCs. These receptors originate from a boy aged 5 to 17 in good health and CMV-seronegative.

The V call is TRBV11-3, the J call TRBJ2-7; 9 bases are a match to TRBD1. Germline CDR1 and CDR2: SGHNT and YENEEA. CDR3 size: 15 residues. The J segment lost 3 bases and the V segment lost 1 base, leaving 4 bases of the junction unmatched. Here the CDR3 reads CASSLAGQGRYEQYF. CDR3 DNA sequence: TGTGCCAGCAGCTTAGCGGGACAGGGTCGCTACGAGCAGTACTTC.

The chain uses TRBV5-6 and TRBJ1-5; D may be TRBD1 (6 bases). CDR3 size: 14 residues. CDR1 and CDR2 (germline): SGHDT, YYEEEE. With 0 bases removed from V and 7 bases from J, the gap between germline ends came to 11 bases. Written as DNA, the CDR3 is TGTGCCAGCAGCTTGGGGGCCAGGGGACAGCCCCAGCATTTT. This codes for CASSLGARGQPQHF.

This clone was observed a handful of times. The chain is built from TRBV11-3 and TRBJ2-7; D unresolved. CDR1 is SGHNT, CDR2 YENEEA, per germline. The CDR3 covers 15 residues. Trimming cost V 0 bases and J 3 bases, with 12 bases left between them. The CDR3 here is CASSLEQVANYEQYF. CDR3 in DNA: TGTGCCAGCAGCTTAGAACAAGTAGCAAACTACGAGCAGTACTTC. Filled out from reference TRBV11-3 and TRBJ2-7, the complete variable domain reads EAGVVQSPRYKIIEKKQPVAFWCNPISGHNTLYWYLQNLGQGPELLIRYENEEAVDDSQLPKDRFSAERLKGVDSTLKIQPAELGDSAVYLCASSLEQVANYEQYFGPGTRLTVT.

In this sample, this clone turned up a few times. The rearrangement links TRBV5-1 to TRBJ2-3; D remains unclear. Germline lookup yields CDR1 SGHRS and CDR2 YFSETQ. V lost 4 bases and J lost 0, with 12 bases in between. CDR3 size: 15 residues. The CDR3 DNA reads TGCGCCAGCAGCGGCGGATCCCCTAGCACAGATACGCAGTATTTT. This codes for CASSGGSPSTDTQYF.

This clone has a handful of counts. The rearrangement links TRBV6-1 to TRBJ1-4; 8 nucleotides line up with TRBD1. CDR1 MNHNS and CDR2 SASEGT come from the germline V gene. Trimming took 6 bases from V and 7 from J; bases not matched to a gene: 7. CDR3 size: 14 residues. CDR3 in amino acids: CASSVDRGSEKLFF. The DNA for the CDR3 is TGTGCCAGCAGCGTAGACAGGGGAAGTGAAAAACTGTTTTTT.

In this sample, this clone turned up once. V gene TRBV4-1 combines with J gene TRBJ2-5; 10 nucleotides align to TRBD2. The trim removed 6 bases at V and 5 bases at J, leaving 15 bases unmatched. CDR1 is MGHRA, CDR2 YSYEKL, per germline. This CDR3 is built from 17 residues. CDR3 region: CASSSNRFLAGEETQYF. The CDR3 bases are TGCGCCAGCAGTTCCAATAGGTTCCTAGCGGGAGAGGAGACCCAGTACTTC.

The chain employs TRBV12-1 and TRBJ2-6; TRBD2 was called by the table and not checked on the DNA. TRBV12-1 is recorded as a pseudogene. This CDR3 has 15 residues. CDR3 DNA sequence: TGTGCCAGCAGCCTAGAGAGGGATGGGGCCAACGTCCTGACTTTC. It specifies CASSLERDGANVLTF.

This clone was counted a few times. The rearrangement uses TRBV19 and TRBJ2-7, with D hard to call. Germline V gives CDR1 LNHDA, CDR2 SQIVND (reference sequence). Trimming took 2 bases from V and 6 from J, leaving 14 bases between them. This CDR3 spans 14 amino acids. DNA of the CDR3: TGTGCCAGTAGTATAACTCGGGTTGATGGCGAGCAGTACTTC. This gives the protein CASSITRVDGEQYF.

CDR3 protein: CASSLVASGGVGTQYF. The CDR3 DNA follows: TGTGCCAGCAGCTTAGTGGCTAGCGGGGGTGTGGGTACGCAGTATTTT. V is TRBV11-2 and J is TRBJ2-3; 10 bases agree with TRBD2. The CDR3 is made up of 16 amino acids. Germline V gene sequence: CDR1 SGHAT, CDR2 FQNNGV. V dropped 1 base and J dropped 8; count of bases not matched to a gene: 9.

This clone has more than one count but fewer than ten. The chain is built from TRBV29-1 and TRBJ1-2; weak D call: TRBD1 (6 bases). Germline assignment: CDR1 SQVTM and CDR2 ANQGSEA. Trimming shortened V by 6 bases and J by 5 bases, and 16 bases separated the two germline ends. The CDR3 covers 13 residues. The chain's CDR3 is CSVEKQGRYGYTF. In DNA, the CDR3 is TGCAGCGTCGAAAAACAGGGCCGTTATGGCTACACCTTC.

This clone was found a few times. This chain uses TRBV5-6 with TRBJ2-5; TRBD1 might be the D (6 bases). Germline-derived CDR1 and CDR2 are SGHDT and YYEEEE. V shed 3 bases and J shed 5 bases, with 11 bases lying between them. CDR3 length equals 13 residues. CDR3 sequence: CASSSQGLETQYF. Here the CDR3 DNA reads TGTGCCAGCAGCTCCCAGGGGCTCGAGACCCAGTACTTC.

V is TRBV11-1 and J is TRBJ1-2, with a tentative D call TRBD1 (5 bases). CDR3 length: 13 amino acids. V was trimmed by 5 bases and J by 3 bases, leaving 10 bases between them. Germline CDR1 is SGHAT and CDR2 is FQDESV (reference sequence). The CDR3, as DNA: TGTGCCAGCAGCGCTCCGACAGACTATGGCTACACCTTC. This sequence encodes CASSAPTDYGYTF.

The chain's CDR3 is CASSLWGGNEQYF. The CDR3 region has the DNA TGTGCCAGCAGCCTCTGGGGGGGAAACGAGCAGTACTTC. The chain combines TRBV11-3 with TRBJ2-7; 7 nucleotides agree with TRBD2. The CDR3 is 13 residues long. V lost 5 bases, J lost 5 bases, and 6 bases stayed unmatched. Per germline, CDR1 SGHNT and CDR2 YENEEA. Based on the CDR3 plus reference TRBV11-3 and TRBJ2-7, the full variable domain is EAGVVQSPRYKIIEKKQPVAFWCNPISGHNTLYWYLQNLGQGPELLIRYENEEAVDDSQLPKDRFSAERLKGVDSTLKIQPAELGDSAVYLCASSLWGGNEQYFGPGTRLTVT.

The CDR3 spells CASSLAGGNEQFF. DNA for the CDR3: TGTGCCAGCAGCTTAGCGGGCGGGAATGAGCAGTTCTTC. The chain is built from TRBV7-8 and TRBJ2-1, with a possible D match to TRBD2 (5 bases). Germline V gene data show CDR1 as SGHVS and CDR2 as FQNEAQ. The CDR3 is made up of 13 amino acids. V gave up 0 bases and J gave up 7 bases, with 7 bases separating them.

This clone appeared a single time. The chain recombines TRBV7-9 with TRBJ1-1, with D tentatively TRBD1 (5 bases). Germline V gene lookup returns CDR1 SEHNR and CDR2 FQNEAQ (reference sequence). The V end lost 2 bases, the J end lost 4 bases, and 8 bases lay between the germline ends. This CDR3 spans 13 amino acids. For the CDR3, the DNA is TGTGCCAGCAGCTTATCAGGGATCACTGAAGCTTTCTTT. Protein product: CASSLSGITEAFF.

This clone showed up just once. The chain carries TRBV7-3 and TRBJ1-1; 9 nucleotides line up with TRBD1. Trimming cost V 2 bases and J 7 bases; bases outside gene matches: 5. Germline V gene lookup returns CDR1 SGHTA and CDR2 FQGTGA. The CDR3 runs to 14 residues. CDR3 DNA: TGTGCCAGCAGCTTAGTACAGGGGGCCGGTGAAGCTTTCTTT. Amino acid sequence: CASSLVQGAGEAFF.

In this sample, this clone turned up once. This chain uses TRBV5-3 with TRBJ1-5; 8 bases map to TRBD1. TRBV5-3 is an ORF, and what it does is uncertain. J was trimmed by 7 bases and V by 5 bases; bases with no gene match: 11. This CDR3 region has 15 residues. The CDR3 protein is CARSRGQGWGQPQHF. As DNA, the CDR3 is TGTGCCAGAAGTCGAGGACAGGGATGGGGACAGCCCCAGCATTTT.

This clone has a single count. The chain uses TRBV9 and TRBJ1-2, with 7 bases aligning to TRBD1. Germline CDR1 reads SGDLS; CDR2 reads YYNGEE. The CDR3 extends over 12 amino acids. The V and J ends lost 2 bases and 9 bases, in that order; junction bases with no gene match: 4. The CDR3 spells CASSVNRGRYTF. CDR3 DNA sequence: TGTGCCAGCAGCGTTAACAGGGGACGCTACACCTTC.

The J gene is TRBJ1-4, the V gene TRBV18; 8 bases map to TRBD1. Germline V gives CDR1 KGHSH, CDR2 LQKENI. The length of the CDR3 is 14 residues. The J segment lost 8 bases and the V segment lost 3 bases, leaving 5 bases of the junction unmatched. The CDR3 nucleotides read TGTGCCAGCTCACCGGGACAGGTTAAGGAAAAACTGTTTTTT. Its translation: CASSPGQVKEKLFF.

V gene TRBV28 combines with J gene TRBJ2-5; possibly TRBD2 for D (7 bases). This CDR3 is built from 15 residues. Trimming took off 3 bases at V and 4 bases at J, with 15 bases between the two ends. Germline V gene data show CDR1 as MDHEN and CDR2 as SYDVKM. The CDR3 sequence: CASSLGGRGAETQYF. In DNA, the CDR3 is TGTGCCAGCAGTTTGGGGGGGCGAGGTGCAGAGACCCAGTACTTC.

V gene TRBV6-1 combines with J gene TRBJ1-4, with D uncertain. Germline CDR1 reads MNHNS; CDR2 reads SASEGT. This CDR3 is built from 14 residues. The V gene lost 2 bases and the J gene lost 0 bases, with 4 bases spanning the gap. The CDR3 bases are TGTGCCAGCAGTGAACCATCAACTAATGAAAAACTGTTTTTT. Its translation is CASSEPSTNEKLFF.

Note on this clone: At one end, the junction sequence differs from germline, possibly due to a read error. This sequence joins TRBV4-2 and TRBJ2-3, with 7 bases that match TRBD2. The CDR3 has 17 residues. CDR1 and CDR2 from the germline V gene are LGHNA and YNFKEQ. CDR3 region: CASGQLSSGGSTDTQYF. CDR3 bases: TGTGCCAGCGGCCAATTATCTAGCGGAGGGAGCACAGATACGCAGTATTTT.

This clone was counted between two and nine times. This chain joins TRBV6-5 and TRBJ1-5; no firm D call. The germline V gene has CDR1 MNHEY and CDR2 SVGAGI. Deletions cut 6 bases from V and 5 bases from J, with 17 bases between. This CDR3 contains 15 residues. CDR3 nucleotides: TGTGCCAGCAGCGCCGGAGCCGAGACCTATCAGCCCCAGCATTTT. This encodes CASSAGAETYQPQHF.

V usage is TRBV2 and J usage is TRBJ2-1; 9 bases align to TRBD2. The junction had 10 bases not matched to a gene; V was cut back by 0 bases and J by 7 bases. CDR1 and CDR2 from the germline V gene are SNHLY and FYNNEI. This CDR3 has 17 amino acids. As DNA, the CDR3 is TGTGCCAGCAGTGAAGCGCTAGCGGGGTTTAGTAATAATGAGCAGTTCTTC. This translates into CASSEALAGFSNNEQFF.

V gene TRBV2 combines with J gene TRBJ1-2; 9 nucleotides align to TRBD1. Germline trimming cut 5 bases from V and 4 bases from J; bases unmatched to any gene: 5. The germline V gene encodes CDR1 SNHLY and CDR2 FYNNEI. CDR3 length equals 14 residues. Here the CDR3 DNA reads TGTGCCAGCAGTTACGGACAGGGGTTCTATGGCTACACCTTC. It translates to CASSYGQGFYGYTF.

The chain joins TRBV7-2 to TRBJ2-4; D unresolved. This CDR3 has 11 residues. With 2 bases removed from V and 7 bases from J, the gap between germline ends came to 3 bases. Per the germline V gene, CDR1 is SGHTA and CDR2 is FQGNSA. Here the CDR3 reads CASSLSNIQYF. CDR3 nucleotides: TGTGCCAGCAGCTTATCGAACATTCAGTACTTC.